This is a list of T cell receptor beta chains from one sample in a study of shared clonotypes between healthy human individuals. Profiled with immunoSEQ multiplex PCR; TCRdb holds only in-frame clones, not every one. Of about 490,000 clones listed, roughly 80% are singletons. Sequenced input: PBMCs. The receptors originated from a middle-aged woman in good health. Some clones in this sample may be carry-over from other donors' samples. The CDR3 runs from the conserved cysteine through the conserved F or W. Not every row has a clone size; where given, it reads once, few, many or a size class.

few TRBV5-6 CASSEGFVYNEQFF
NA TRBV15 CATRAGYSNQPQHF
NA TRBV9 CASSVESNTEAFF
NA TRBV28 CASSSLAGGDNEQFF
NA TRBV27 CASTGTGDNTEAFF
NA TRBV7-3 CASGPQGEGVGYTF
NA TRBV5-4 CASSFGSSGANVLTF
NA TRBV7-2 CASSHDRPEAFF
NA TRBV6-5 CASSLSGTAYNEQFF
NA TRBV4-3 CASSRRGTGPNEQYF
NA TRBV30 CAWSVRRGNYNSPLHF
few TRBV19 CAREGGTYEQYF
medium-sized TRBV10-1 CASQGSDEQYF
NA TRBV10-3 CAISETAGLNEKLFF
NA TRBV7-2 CASSPQPTAHYEQYF
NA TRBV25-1 CASSEFTSRYNEQFF
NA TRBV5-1 CASSFSGSIRGEQYF
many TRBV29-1 CSGGQGKDQPQHF
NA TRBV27 CATKLASSYNEQFF
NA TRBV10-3 CAISPEVSEQYF